This T cell receptor beta chain was observed in a study of blood T cell repertoires in COVID-19. The table came from immunoSEQ multiplex PCR; TCRdb's copy has only in-frame clones and leaves some out. The table has approximately 500,000 clones, roughly 87% seen once. The CDR3 is 15 residues long. V shed 8 bases, J shed 1 base, and the junction held 11 bases outside the gene matches. Per germline, CDR1 MNHEY and CDR2 SVGAGI. Sequenced: peripheral blood. The chain has TRBV6-5 and TRBJ2-7, with TRBD1 identical over 7 bases. The clonotype originates from a man aged 18 to 35 with COVID-19, enrolled during active disease. The CDR3 region has the DNA TGTGCCAGCCTTCCCTCCTTACAGGGGTCCTACGAGCAGTACTTC. Its protein is CASLPSLQGSYEQYF.